This is a list of T cell receptor beta chains from one sample in a study of T cells after yellow fever vaccination. TCRdb redid the calling of the 5' RACE reads with MiXCR, one entry per CDR3 protein. In the table there are some 340,000 distinct CDR3 sequences, around 10% of which are singletons. Sequenced here: CD4+ T cells sorted from PBMCs, sampled 45 days after the yellow fever booster vaccination. All receptors come from a man younger than 35 who received the YFV17D yellow fever vaccine. CDR3s include the opening cysteine and the closing phenylalanine or tryptophan. A D gene is named only where the DNA matches it firmly. Only part of the rows carry a size: once, few, many, or a class if the clone is expanded.

-	TRBV4-3	TRBJ2-7	-	TGCGCCAGCAGCCAGTCGGTCCAGGAATCCTACGAGCAGTACTTC	CASSQSVQESYEQYF
few	TRBV7-2	TRBJ2-1	-	TGTGCCAGCACCCGGCCGGGCTATGAGCAGTTCTTC	CASTRPGYEQFF
-	TRBV14	TRBJ2-5	-	TGTGCCAGCAGCCAATTGGGACACCGCCAACGGGAGACCCAGTACTTC	CASSQLGHRQRETQYF
-	TRBV7-3	TRBJ1-1	-	TGTGCCAGCAGCCTAGGGGGGACGAGCACTGAAGCTTTCTTT	CASSLGGTSTEAFF
-	TRBV28	TRBJ2-6	TRBD1	TGTGCCAGCAGTCCGGGACAGGGGAGAGGTGGGGCCAACGTCCTGACTTTC	CASSPGQGRGGANVLTF
few	TRBV4-1	TRBJ1-3	-	TGCGCCAGCAGCCCGGGACTTTCCCAAAGAAACACCATATATTTT	CASSPGLSQRNTIYF
-	TRBV6-5	TRBJ2-3	-	TGTGCCAGCAAGTTTAGGGGGGGCCCCACAGATACGCAGTATTTT	CASKFRGGPTDTQYF
many	TRBV28	TRBJ1-5	-	TGTGCCAGCAGTGCCGGGGGGGTGGGGCAGCCCCAGCATTTT	CASSAGGVGQPQHF
-	TRBV20-1	TRBJ1-2	TRBD1	TGCAGTGCCCTGACCGGGACAGGGGAAAGTGGCTACACCTTC	CSALTGTGESGYTF
many	TRBV2	TRBJ2-2	-	TGTGCCAGCAGTTCTAGCTGGGAGCTGTTTTTT	CASSSSWELFF
many	TRBV29-1	TRBJ2-3	TRBD2	TGCAGCGTGACTAGCGGGTCCTCTAGCACAGATACGCAGTATTTT	CSVTSGSSSTDTQYF
many	TRBV20-1	TRBJ1-5	-	TGCAGTGCTAGAGATCCCTCAGGGTACTATCAGCCCCAGCATTTT	CSARDPSGYYQPQHF
-	TRBV5-1	TRBJ2-5	-	TGCGCCAGCAAGGGCGGGCTCGAGGAGACCCAGTACTTC	CASKGGLEETQYF
-	TRBV20-1	TRBJ1-1	-	TGCAGTGCTCCTGGGGGGCGCCTTTTGAACACTGAAGCTTTCTTT	CSAPGGRLLNTEAFF
few	TRBV6-6	TRBJ2-2	-	TGTGCCAGCAGTCGCGATGGGGCGAACACCGGGGAGCTGTTTTTT	CASSRDGANTGELFF
few	TRBV6-6	TRBJ2-5	TRBD1	TGTGCCAGCAGTGAAATCGAACGGGACAGGGGTTTGCAGACCCAGTACTTC	CASSEIERDRGLQTQYF
many	TRBV7-2	TRBJ2-4	TRBD1	TGTGCCAGCAGCTTAGCGCAAGGACAGGGAGTCAAAAACATTCAGTACTTC	CASSLAQGQGVKNIQYF
few	TRBV7-9	TRBJ2-5	-	TGTGCCAGCAGCCGAGACAGGTCCCAAGAGACCCAGTACTTC	CASSRDRSQETQYF
-	TRBV6-2/TRBV6-3	TRBJ2-1	-	TGTGCCAGCAGTTATAGGACCCGCGATCGGCAGTTCTTC	CASSYRTRDRQFF
few	TRBV5-8	TRBJ2-1	TRBD1	TGTGCCAGCAGCGGGACAGGGGCCCTTCATGAGCAGTTCTTC	CASSGTGALHEQFF
-	TRBV24-1	TRBJ1-5	-	TGTGCCACCAGTGGAGGTTTGAATCAGCCCCAGCATTTT	CATSGGLNQPQHF
-	TRBV27	TRBJ1-2	TRBD1	TGTGCCAGCAGTAGACAGGGCCAGCCCTATGGCTACACCTTC	CASSRQGQPYGYTF
few	TRBV20-1	TRBJ2-2	-	TGCAGTGCCACCAAGGCAGGGTGGGGGTCCGGGGAGCTGTTTTTT	CSATKAGWGSGELFF
-	TRBV18	TRBJ1-1	-	TGTGCCAGCTCTTGGGGCTCCCTCCGGGGAATGAACACTGAAGCTTTCTTT	CASSWGSLRGMNTEAFF
-	TRBV9	TRBJ2-1	TRBD1	TGTGCCAGCAGCATCGGGACAGGGCTTTACAATGAGCAGTTCTTC	CASSIGTGLYNEQFF
few	TRBV4-3	TRBJ1-3	-	TGCGCCAGCAGCCAAGACAGGCCCAGTCCTGGAAACACCATATATTTT	CASSQDRPSPGNTIYF
-	TRBV9	TRBJ2-5	TRBD2	TGTGCCAGCAGCCCGGGACTAGCGGGGGGTGGCGAGACCCAGTACTTC	CASSPGLAGGGETQYF
-	TRBV7-3	TRBJ2-1	TRBD1	TGTGCCAGCAGCCCCGGGACAGGGGGGCACAATGAGCAGTTCTTC	CASSPGTGGHNEQFF
many	TRBV11-2	TRBJ2-2	TRBD1	TGTGCCAGCAGACCGACAGGGGGCGACGTCCCCGGGGAGCTGTTTTTT	CASRPTGGDVPGELFF
few	TRBV7-2	TRBJ2-3	-	TGTGCCAGCAGCTTACCGACTCTCCCGGCCCGGTATTTT	CASSLPTLPARYF
-	TRBV5-1	TRBJ2-5	TRBD2	TGCGCCAGCACACGGAGCGGGGGAGTAGAAGAGACCCAGTACTTC	CASTRSGGVEETQYF
-	TRBV12-3/TRBV12-4	TRBJ2-7	-	TGTGCCAGCAGTAGGGCAGGGAGTATAAACGAGCAGTACTTC	CASSRAGSINEQYF
-	TRBV12-3/TRBV12-4	TRBJ2-3	-	TGTGCCAGCAGGCCCGGTCTGGCAGATACGCAGTATTTT	CASRPGLADTQYF
-	TRBV20-1	TRBJ2-3	-	TGCAGTGTTCAGGGTGGCGGGGATTACACAGATACGCAGTATTTT	CSVQGGGDYTDTQYF
few	TRBV2	TRBJ2-1	-	TGTGCCAGCAGAGTTTCGGCCTACAATGAGCAGTTCTTC	CASRVSAYNEQFF
-	TRBV6-2/TRBV6-3	TRBJ1-2	TRBD1	TGTGCCAGCAGTCCGTTAACAGGGGGGTACTATGGCTACACCTTC	CASSPLTGGYYGYTF
few	TRBV7-6	TRBJ1-5	-	TGTGCCAGCAGCTTACAGTCGGGGCTGAATCAGCCCCAGCATTTT	CASSLQSGLNQPQHF
many	TRBV7-6	TRBJ1-5	-	TGTGCCAGCAGCCCGGGGACTGACAATCAGCCCCAGCATTTT	CASSPGTDNQPQHF
many	TRBV6-5	TRBJ2-1	-	TGTGCCAGCAGTTATTCCCGCGGAAATGAGCAGTTCTTC	CASSYSRGNEQFF
-	TRBV7-8	TRBJ2-3	-	TGTGCCAGCAGCTTACGCCGAGTTGACAAAACGCAGTATTTT	CASSLRRVDKTQYF
few	TRBV24-1	TRBJ1-2	-	TGTGCCACCAGCGACGGGGGCAGGGACTATGGCTACACCTTC	CATSDGGRDYGYTF
-	TRBV5-6	TRBJ1-6	-	TGTGCCAGCAGCTTGGATCCGTACTCACCCCTCCACTTT	CASSLDPYSPLHF
-	TRBV6-2/TRBV6-3	TRBJ1-5	-	TGTGCCAGCAGTTACTTTCCGGGACAACCTGCCTCGCAGCCCCAGCATTTT	CASSYFPGQPASQPQHF
few	TRBV6-5	TRBJ2-3	TRBD2	TGTGCCAGCAGTTCCCTAGCGGGGGGCGTCCCAGATACGCAGTATTTT	CASSSLAGGVPDTQYF
-	TRBV5-1	TRBJ1-1	TRBD1	TGCGCCAGCAGCCCACGGACAGGGGACACTGAAGCTTTCTTT	CASSPRTGDTEAFF
-	TRBV27	TRBJ1-6	-	TGTGCCAGCAAGAGGAGTGGTTCACCCCTCCACTTT	CASKRSGSPLHF
few	TRBV7-9	TRBJ2-1	TRBD1	TGTGCCAGCAGCTTAAGGGGGCTCCAATACAATGAGCAGTTCTTC	CASSLRGLQYNEQFF
few	TRBV20-1	TRBJ2-2	-	TGCAGTGCTAGAGTCGGGCGCAGGGCGAGCACCGGGGAGCTGTTTTTT	CSARVGRRASTGELFF
few	TRBV6-5	TRBJ1-4	-	TGTGCCAGCGCGGCCTATGCAACTAATGAAAAACTGTTTTTT	CASAAYATNEKLFF
few	TRBV5-6	TRBJ1-4	-	TGTGCCAGCAGCTTGAGTTTGGGGGATACTAATGAAAAACTGTTTTTT	CASSLSLGDTNEKLFF
many	TRBV7-2	TRBJ2-1	TRBD2	TGTGCCAGCAGCTTTCCGCGGGGGGCCGTGAATGAGCAGTTCTTC	CASSFPRGAVNEQFF
few	TRBV19	TRBJ1-2	TRBD1	TGTGCCAGTAGTGTCGTAAGGACAGGGTATGGCTACACCTTC	CASSVVRTGYGYTF
few	TRBV10-3	TRBJ1-5	-	TGTGCCATCAGTGATACCGGCAAAGAACGGCCCCAGCATTTT	CAISDTGKERPQHF
-	TRBV5-4	TRBJ2-3	TRBD2	TGTGCCAGCAAACCTTTAGCGGGGGAGACTAGCACAGATACGCAGTATTTT	CASKPLAGETSTDTQYF
-	TRBV18	TRBJ2-3	TRBD1	TGTGCCAGCTCACACGTCGGGACAGCAGATACGCAGTATTTT	CASSHVGTADTQYF